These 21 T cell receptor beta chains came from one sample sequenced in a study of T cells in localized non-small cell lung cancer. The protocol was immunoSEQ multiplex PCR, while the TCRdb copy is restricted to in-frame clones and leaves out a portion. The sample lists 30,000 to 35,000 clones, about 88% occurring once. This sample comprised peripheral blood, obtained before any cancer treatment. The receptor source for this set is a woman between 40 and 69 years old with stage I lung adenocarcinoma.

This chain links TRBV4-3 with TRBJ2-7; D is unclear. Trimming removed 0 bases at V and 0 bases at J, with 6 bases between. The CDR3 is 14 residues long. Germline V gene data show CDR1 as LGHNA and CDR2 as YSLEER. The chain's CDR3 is CASSQDLTSYEQYF. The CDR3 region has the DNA TGCGCCAGCAGCCAAGATCTAACCTCCTACGAGCAGTACTTC.

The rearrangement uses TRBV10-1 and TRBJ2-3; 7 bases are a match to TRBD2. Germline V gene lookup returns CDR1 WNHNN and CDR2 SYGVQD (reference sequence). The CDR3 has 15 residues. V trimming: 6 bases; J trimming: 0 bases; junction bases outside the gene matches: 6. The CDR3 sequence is CASSPGGSSTDTQYF. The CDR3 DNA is TGCGCCAGCAGCCCCGGGGGGTCTAGCACAGATACGCAGTATTTT.

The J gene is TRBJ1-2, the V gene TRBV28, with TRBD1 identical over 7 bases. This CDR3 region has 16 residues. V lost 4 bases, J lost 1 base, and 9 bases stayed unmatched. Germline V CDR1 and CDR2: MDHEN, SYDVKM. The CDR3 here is CASSSYRTGGNYGYTF. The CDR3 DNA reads TGTGCCAGCAGTTCATACCGGACAGGCGGTAACTATGGCTACACCTTC.

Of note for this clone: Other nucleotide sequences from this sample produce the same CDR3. CDR3 in DNA: TGTGCCAGCTCACGGGACAGGGACACCGGGGAGCTGTTTTTT. Its protein is CASSRDRDTGELFF. The V and J genes are TRBV18 and TRBJ2-2; 9 bases line up with TRBD1. J lost 3 bases, V lost 4 bases, and 0 bases had no gene match. This CDR3 is built from 14 residues. The germline V gene has CDR1 KGHSH and CDR2 LQKENI.

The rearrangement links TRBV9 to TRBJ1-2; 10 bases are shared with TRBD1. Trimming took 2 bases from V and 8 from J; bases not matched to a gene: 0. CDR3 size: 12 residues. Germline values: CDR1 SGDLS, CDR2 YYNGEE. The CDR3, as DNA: TGTGCCAGCAGCGTGACAGGGGGCGGCTACACCTTC. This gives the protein CASSVTGGGYTF.

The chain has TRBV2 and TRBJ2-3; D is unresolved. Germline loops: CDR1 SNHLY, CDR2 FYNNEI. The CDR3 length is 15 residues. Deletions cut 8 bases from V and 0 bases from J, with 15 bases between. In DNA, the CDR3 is TGTGCCAGCTCTGAAGAGCCACTTAGCACAGATACGCAGTATTTT. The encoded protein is CASSEEPLSTDTQYF. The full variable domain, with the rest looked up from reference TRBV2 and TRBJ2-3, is EPEVTQTPSHQVTQMGQEVILRCVPISNHLYFYWYRQILGQKVEFLVSFYNNEISEKSEIFDDQFSVERPDGSNFTLKIRSTKLEDSAMYFCASSEEPLSTDTQYFGPGTRLTVL.

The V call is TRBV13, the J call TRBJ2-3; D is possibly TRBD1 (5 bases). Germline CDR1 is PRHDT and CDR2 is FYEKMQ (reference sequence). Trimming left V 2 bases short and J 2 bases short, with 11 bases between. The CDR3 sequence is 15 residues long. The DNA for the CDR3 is TGTGCCAGCAGCTTAACAGGAGATTTCACAGATACGCAGTATTTT. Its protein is CASSLTGDFTDTQYF. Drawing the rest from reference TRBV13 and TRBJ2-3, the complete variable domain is AAGVIQSPRHLIKEKRETATLKCYPIPRHDTVYWYQQGPGQDPQFLISFYEKMQSDKGSIPDRFSAQQFSDYHSELNMSSLELGDSALYFCASSLTGDFTDTQYFGPGTRLTVL.

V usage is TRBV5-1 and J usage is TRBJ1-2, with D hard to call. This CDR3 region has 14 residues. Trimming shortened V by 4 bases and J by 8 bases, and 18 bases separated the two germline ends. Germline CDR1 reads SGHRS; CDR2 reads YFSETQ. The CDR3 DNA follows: TGCGCCAGCAGCCTCAGATACGGGGAACGGGGCTACACCTTC. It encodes CASSLRYGERGYTF.

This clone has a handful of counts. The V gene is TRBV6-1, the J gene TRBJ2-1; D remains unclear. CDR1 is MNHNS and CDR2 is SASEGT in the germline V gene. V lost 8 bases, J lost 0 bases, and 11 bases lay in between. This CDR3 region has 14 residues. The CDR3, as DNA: TGTGCCAGCCATTCGGCTAGCTCCTACAATGAGCAGTTCTTC. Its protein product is CASHSASSYNEQFF.

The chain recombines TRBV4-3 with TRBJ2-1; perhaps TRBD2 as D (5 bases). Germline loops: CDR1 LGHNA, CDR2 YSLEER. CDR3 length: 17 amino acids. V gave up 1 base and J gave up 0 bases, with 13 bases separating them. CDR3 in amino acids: CASSQATGISSYNEQFF. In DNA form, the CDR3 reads TGCGCCAGCAGCCAAGCCACGGGAATAAGCTCCTACAATGAGCAGTTCTTC.

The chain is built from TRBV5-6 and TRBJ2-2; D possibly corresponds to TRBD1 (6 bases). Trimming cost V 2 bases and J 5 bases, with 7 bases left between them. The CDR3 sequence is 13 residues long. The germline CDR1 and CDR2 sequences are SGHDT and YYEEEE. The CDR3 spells CASSLQGTGELFF. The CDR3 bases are TGTGCCAGCAGCTTACAGGGAACCGGGGAGCTGTTTTTT.

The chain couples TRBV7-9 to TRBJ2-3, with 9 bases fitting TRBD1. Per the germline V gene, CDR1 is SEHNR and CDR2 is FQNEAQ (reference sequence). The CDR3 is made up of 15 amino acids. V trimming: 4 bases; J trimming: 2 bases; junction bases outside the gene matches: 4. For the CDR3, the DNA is TGTGCCAGCAGCTCGGGACAGGGACTCACAGATACGCAGTATTTT. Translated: CASSSGQGLTDTQYF.

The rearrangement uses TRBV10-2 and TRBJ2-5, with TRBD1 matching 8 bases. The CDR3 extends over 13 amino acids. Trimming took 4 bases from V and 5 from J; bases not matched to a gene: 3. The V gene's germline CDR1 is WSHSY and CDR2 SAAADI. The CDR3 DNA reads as TGCGCCAGCAGTGGACAGGGGCGCGAGACCCAGTACTTC. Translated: CASSGQGRETQYF.

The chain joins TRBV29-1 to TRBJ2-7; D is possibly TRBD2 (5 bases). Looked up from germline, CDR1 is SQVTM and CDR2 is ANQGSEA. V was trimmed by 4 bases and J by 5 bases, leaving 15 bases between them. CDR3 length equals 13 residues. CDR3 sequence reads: CSVGAGGWHEQYF. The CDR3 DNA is TGCAGCGTTGGGGCGGGCGGGTGGCACGAGCAGTACTTC.

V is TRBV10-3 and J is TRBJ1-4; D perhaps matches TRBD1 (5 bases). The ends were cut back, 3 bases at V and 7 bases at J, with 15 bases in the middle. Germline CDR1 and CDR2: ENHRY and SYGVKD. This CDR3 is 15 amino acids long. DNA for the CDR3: TGTGCCATCAGTGACGACACCCGGGACGGTGAAAAACTGTTTTTT. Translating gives CAISDDTRDGEKLFF.

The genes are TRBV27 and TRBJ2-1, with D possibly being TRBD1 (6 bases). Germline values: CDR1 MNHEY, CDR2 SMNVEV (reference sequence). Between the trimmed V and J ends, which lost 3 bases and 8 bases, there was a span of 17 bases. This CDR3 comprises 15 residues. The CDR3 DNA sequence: TGTGCCAGCAGTTTCTCCCCTGAGGGGGTGGATGAGCAGTTCTTC. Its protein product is CASSFSPEGVDEQFF.

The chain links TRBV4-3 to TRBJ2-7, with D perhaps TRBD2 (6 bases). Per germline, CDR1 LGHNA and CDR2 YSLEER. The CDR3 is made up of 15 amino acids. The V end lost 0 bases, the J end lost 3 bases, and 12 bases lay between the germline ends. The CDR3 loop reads CASSQDQAGLYEQYF. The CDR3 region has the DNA TGCGCCAGCAGCCAAGATCAGGCGGGGCTCTACGAGCAGTACTTC.

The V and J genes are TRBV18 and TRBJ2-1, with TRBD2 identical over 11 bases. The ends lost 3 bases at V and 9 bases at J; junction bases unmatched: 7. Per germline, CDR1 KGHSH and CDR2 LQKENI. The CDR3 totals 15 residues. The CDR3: CASSPSSGGASEQFF. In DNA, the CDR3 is TGTGCCAGCTCACCGAGTAGCGGGGGGGCCAGTGAGCAGTTCTTC.

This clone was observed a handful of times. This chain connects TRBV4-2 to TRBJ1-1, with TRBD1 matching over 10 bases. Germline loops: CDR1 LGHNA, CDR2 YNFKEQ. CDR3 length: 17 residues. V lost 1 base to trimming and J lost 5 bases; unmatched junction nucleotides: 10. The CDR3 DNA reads TGTGCCAGCAGCCAAGGCATTCCGGGACAGGGGATTACTGAAGCTTTCTTT. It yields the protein CASSQGIPGQGITEAFF.

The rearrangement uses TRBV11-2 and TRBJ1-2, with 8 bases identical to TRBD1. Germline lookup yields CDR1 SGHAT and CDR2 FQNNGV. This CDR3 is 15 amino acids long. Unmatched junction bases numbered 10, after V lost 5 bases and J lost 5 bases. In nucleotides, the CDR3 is TGTGCCAGCAGCGTAACTAGGACAGGGATATATGGCTACACCTTC. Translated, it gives CASSVTRTGIYGYTF.

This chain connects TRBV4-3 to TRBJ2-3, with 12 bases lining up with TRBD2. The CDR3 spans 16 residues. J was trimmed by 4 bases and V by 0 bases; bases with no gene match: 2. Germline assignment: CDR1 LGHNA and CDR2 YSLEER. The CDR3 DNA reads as TGCGCCAGCAGCCAAGAACTAGCGGGGGGCCCAGATACGCAGTATTTT. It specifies CASSQELAGGPDTQYF.